Detailed here is one T cell receptor beta chain. CDR1 and CDR2 (germline): SGHDT, YYEEEE. CDR3 length equals 16 residues. J lost 6 bases, V lost 4 bases, and 13 bases had no gene match. The sample comes from a study of blood T cell repertoires in COVID-19. Looking at the study overall: The United States, Italy and Spain provided the acute and convalescent COVID-19 samples. Sources were T cells, B-cell-depleted T cells, or PBMCs; the material itself was cDNA or gDNA.

Original handling: Amplification from reference gene primers served as the basis for estimated nucleated cell counts. Sequenced by immunoSEQ multiplex PCR; TCRdb stores in-frame clones only, minus some. V and J calls and clone size are given by that table; D and trimming were obtained from the DNA. The sample lists around 81,000 clones, around 85% occurring once. Sequencing was done on a sample of peripheral blood. This chain uses TRBV5-6 with TRBJ2-4, with 7 bases fitting TRBD1. The sequence was obtained from a man in his forties or fifties with acute or convalescent COVID-19. The CDR3 nucleotides are TGTGCCAGCAGCCGCTCGACAGGGAATTTTGGAAACATTCAGTACTTC. It encodes CASSRSTGNFGNIQYF.